Given below is one T cell receptor (beta chain) in context. The sample belongs to a study of blood T cell repertoires in COVID-19. Germline V gene sequence: CDR1 LNHDA, CDR2 SQIVND (reference sequence). The CDR3 is 14 amino acids. The V gene lost 5 bases and the J gene lost 8 bases, with 15 bases spanning the gap. Clones were sequenced by immunoSEQ multiplex PCR, and TCRdb holds only the in-frame ones, with some missing. The sample contains around 250,000 clones, approximately 88% of which appear only once. V and J are TRBV19 and TRBJ1-4; D might be TRBD1 (6 bases). The sample consisted of PBMCs or T cells enriched from blood (not recorded which). The clonotype comes from a woman aged 35 to 49 who had been exposed to COVID-19. CDR3 nucleotides: TGTGCCAGTAGTCCCGGGACAAGGAGGGAAAAACTGTTTTTT. Translation: CASSPGTRREKLFF.